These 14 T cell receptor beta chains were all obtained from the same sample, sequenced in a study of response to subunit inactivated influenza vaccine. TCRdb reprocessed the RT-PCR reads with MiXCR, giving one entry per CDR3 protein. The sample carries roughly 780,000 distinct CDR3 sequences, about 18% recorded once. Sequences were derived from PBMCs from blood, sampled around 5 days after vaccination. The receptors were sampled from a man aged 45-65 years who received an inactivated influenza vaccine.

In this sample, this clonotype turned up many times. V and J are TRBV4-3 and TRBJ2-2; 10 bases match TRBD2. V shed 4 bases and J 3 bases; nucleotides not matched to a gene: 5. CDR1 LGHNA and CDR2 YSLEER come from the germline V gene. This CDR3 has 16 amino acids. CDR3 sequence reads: CASSRLTSGYTGELFF. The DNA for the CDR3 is TGCGCCAGCAGCCGGCTGACTAGCGGGTACACCGGGGAGCTGTTTTTT.

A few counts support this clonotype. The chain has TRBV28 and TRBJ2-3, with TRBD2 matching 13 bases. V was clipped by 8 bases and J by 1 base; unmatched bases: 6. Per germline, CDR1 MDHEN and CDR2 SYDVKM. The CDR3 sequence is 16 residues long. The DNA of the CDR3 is TGTGCCAGCGCCCAGACTAGCGGGAGGCGCACAGATACGCAGTATTTT. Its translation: CASAQTSGRRTDTQYF.

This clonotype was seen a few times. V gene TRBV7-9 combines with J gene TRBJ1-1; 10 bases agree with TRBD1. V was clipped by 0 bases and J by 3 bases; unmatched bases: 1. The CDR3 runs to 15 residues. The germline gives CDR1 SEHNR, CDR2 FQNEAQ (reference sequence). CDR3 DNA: TGTGCCAGCAGCTTAGCAGGGACAGGGGACACTGAAGCTTTCTTT. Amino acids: CASSLAGTGDTEAFF.

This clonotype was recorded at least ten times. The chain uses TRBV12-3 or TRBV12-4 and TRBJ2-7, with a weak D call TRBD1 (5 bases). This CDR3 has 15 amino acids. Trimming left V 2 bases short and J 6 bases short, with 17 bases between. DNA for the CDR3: TGTGCCAGCAGTTTACAGGGCCTATTGCTTGGCGAGCAGTACTTC. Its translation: CASSLQGLLLGEQYF.

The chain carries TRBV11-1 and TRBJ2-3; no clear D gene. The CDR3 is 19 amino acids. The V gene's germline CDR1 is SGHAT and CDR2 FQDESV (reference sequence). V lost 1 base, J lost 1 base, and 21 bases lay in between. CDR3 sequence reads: CASSLGARWSGRGTDTQYF. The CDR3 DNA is TGTGCCAGCAGCTTAGGGGCCAGGTGGTCCGGAAGGGGCACAGATACGCAGTATTTT.

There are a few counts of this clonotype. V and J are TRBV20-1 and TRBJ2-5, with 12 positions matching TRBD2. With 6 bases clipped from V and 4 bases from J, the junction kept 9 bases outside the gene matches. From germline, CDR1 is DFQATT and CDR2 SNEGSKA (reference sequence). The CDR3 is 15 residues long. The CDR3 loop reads CSATRLAGEGETQYF. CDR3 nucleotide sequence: TGCAGTGCGACCAGACTAGCGGGAGAGGGAGAGACCCAGTACTTC.

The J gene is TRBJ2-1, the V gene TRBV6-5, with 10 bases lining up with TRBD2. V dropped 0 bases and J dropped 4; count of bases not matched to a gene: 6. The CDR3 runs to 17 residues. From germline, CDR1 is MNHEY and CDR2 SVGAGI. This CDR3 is CASSYSLVAGGYNEQFF. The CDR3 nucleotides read TGTGCCAGCAGTTACTCGTTAGTAGCGGGGGGTTACAATGAGCAGTTCTTC.

The CDR3 nucleotides are TGTGCCAGCAGCCTTAGCGGGGGGGTGACCGGGGAGCTGTTTTTT. This encodes CASSLSGGVTGELFF. The J gene is TRBJ2-2, the V gene TRBV3-1; 11 bases align to TRBD2. Germline V CDR1 and CDR2: LGHDT, YNNKEL (reference sequence). J gave up 5 bases and V 4 bases, and 3 bases lay outside the gene matches. The CDR3 is 15 amino acids.

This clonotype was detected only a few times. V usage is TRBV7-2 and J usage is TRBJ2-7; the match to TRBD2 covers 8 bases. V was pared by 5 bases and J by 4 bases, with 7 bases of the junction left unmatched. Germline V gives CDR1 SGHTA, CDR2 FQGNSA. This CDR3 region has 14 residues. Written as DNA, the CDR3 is TGTGCCAGCAGCCCCCAGCGGGGGAATTACGAGCAGTACTTC. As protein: CASSPQRGNYEQYF.

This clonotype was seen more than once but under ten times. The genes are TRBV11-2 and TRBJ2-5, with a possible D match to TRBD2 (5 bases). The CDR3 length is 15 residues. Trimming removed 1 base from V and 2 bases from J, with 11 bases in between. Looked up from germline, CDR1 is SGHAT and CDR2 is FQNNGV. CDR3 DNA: TGTGCCAGCAGCTTAGTAGTTACGGGACAAGAGACCCAGTACTTC. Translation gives CASSLVVTGQETQYF.

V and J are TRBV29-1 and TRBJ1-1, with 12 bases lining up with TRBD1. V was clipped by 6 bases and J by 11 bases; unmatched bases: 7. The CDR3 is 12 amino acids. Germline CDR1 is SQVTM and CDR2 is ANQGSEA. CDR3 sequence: CSVLPGQGAAFF. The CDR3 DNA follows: TGCAGCGTCCTGCCGGGACAGGGGGCCGCTTTCTTT.

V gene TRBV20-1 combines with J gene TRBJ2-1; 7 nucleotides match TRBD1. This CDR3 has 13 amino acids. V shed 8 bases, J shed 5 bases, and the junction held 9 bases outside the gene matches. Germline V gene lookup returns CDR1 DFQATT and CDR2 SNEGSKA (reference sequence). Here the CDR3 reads CSTQQGLNNEQFF. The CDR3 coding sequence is TGCAGTACCCAACAGGGGTTAAACAATGAGCAGTTCTTC.

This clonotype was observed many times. CDR3: CASRRESFAGELFF. The CDR3 bases are TGTGCCAGCAGGAGGGAGAGTTTCGCCGGGGAGCTGTTTTTT. This chain joins TRBV6-1 and TRBJ2-2; tentative D call: TRBD2 (5 bases). Germline lookup yields CDR1 MNHNS and CDR2 SASEGT. Trimming shortened V by 6 bases and J by 6 bases, and 14 bases separated the two germline ends. CDR3 length: 14 amino acids.

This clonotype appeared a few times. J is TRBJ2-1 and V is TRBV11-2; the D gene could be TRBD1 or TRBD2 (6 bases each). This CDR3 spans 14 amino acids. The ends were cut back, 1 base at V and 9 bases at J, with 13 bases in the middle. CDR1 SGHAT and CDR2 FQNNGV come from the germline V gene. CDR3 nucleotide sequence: TGTGCCAGCAGCTTAGCCCAAGGAGGGGGTGAGCAGTTCTTC. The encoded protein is CASSLAQGGGEQFF.